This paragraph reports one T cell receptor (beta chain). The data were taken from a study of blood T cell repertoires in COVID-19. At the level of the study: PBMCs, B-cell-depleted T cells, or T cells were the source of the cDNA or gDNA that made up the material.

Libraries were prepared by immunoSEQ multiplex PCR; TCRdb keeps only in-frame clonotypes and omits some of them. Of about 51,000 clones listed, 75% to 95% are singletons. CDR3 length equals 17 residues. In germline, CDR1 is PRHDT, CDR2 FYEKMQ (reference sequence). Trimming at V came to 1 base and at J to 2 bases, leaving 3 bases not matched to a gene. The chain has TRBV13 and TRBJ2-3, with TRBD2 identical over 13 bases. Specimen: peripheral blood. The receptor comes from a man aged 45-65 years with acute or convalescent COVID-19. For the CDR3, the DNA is TGTGCCAGCAGCTTAGCGGGACTAGCGGGGAACACAGATACGCAGTATTTT. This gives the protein CASSLAGLAGNTDTQYF.